Sequencing of this T cell receptor (beta chain) was carried out in a study of cytomegalovirus exposure and HLA in healthy donors. Points from the study as a whole: In a later analysis, HLA-C alleles had the fewest associated TCRs, DRB1 alleles the most. Later on, a genetic analysis was performed. It linked a missense variant in DCLRE1C with V- and J-gene trimming of TCR beta. The productive fraction for most TCR beta V segments was about 87% or about 30% in an earlier analysis. Within the data, a cluster of highly shared sequence variants was likely a sequencing artifact.

A word on this clone: Antigen specificity is unknown.

The length of the CDR3 is 15 residues. The germline V gene encodes CDR1 MNHNS and CDR2 SASEGT. The trim removed 7 bases at V and 4 bases at J, leaving 8 bases unmatched. The study ran its PCR with 60 Vbeta and 13 Jbeta primers. Clones were read by immunoSEQ multiplex PCR, and TCRdb kept only the in-frame ones, dropping some. The repertoire has 150,000 to 200,000 clones, roughly four fifths of them found once; the top ten carry under 2%. This TCR was sampled from a man aged 25 to 40 in good health and CMV-seronegative. What was sequenced was PBMCs. This chain uses TRBV6-1 with TRBJ2-2; 8 nucleotides align to TRBD2. This chain's CDR3 is CASTLAGGGTGELFF. CDR3 coding DNA: TGTGCCAGCACACTTGCGGGAGGTGGCACCGGGGAGCTGTTTTTT.